What follows is one TCR beta chain and its context. The antigen is unknown. This CDR3 contains 13 residues. Trimming took 7 bases from V and 4 from J; bases not matched to a gene: 6. The germline CDR1 and CDR2 sequences are MDHEN and SYDVKM. This entry belongs to a study of T cell clonotyping in hematopoietic cell transplantation. Across the study: Recipients' pretransplant samples followed cytoreduction.

The sample's time point: recipient sample about 28 days before transplant, after cytoreduction. Study results and limitations: After transplant, recipient diversity fell while pathologically expanded clonotypes grew through day 180.

The method was immunoSEQ multiplex PCR; TCRdb's version includes in-frame clones alone and lacks a portion of them. The sample records 30,000 to 40,000 clones, roughly 96% being singletons. The V and J genes are TRBV28 and TRBJ2-5; the match to TRBD2 covers 7 bases. The sample was peripheral blood mononuclear cells, taken before stem cell transplant. The clonotype comes from a man aged 35-49 years with chronic myeloid leukemia. Some clones in this sample may be carry-over from other donors' samples. The DNA of the CDR3 is TGTGCCAGCACCTGGGGGGGGAGAGAGACCCAGTACTTC. This translates into CASTWGGRETQYF.